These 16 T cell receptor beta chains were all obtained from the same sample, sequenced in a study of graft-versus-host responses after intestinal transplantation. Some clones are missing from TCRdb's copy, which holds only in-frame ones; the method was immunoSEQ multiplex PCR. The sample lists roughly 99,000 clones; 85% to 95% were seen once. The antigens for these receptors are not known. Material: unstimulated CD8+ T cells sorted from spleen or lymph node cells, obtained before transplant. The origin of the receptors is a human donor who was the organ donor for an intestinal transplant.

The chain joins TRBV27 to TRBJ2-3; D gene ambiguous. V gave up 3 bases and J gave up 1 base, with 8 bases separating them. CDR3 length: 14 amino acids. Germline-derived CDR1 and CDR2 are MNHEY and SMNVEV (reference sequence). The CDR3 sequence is CASSFLGGTDTQYF. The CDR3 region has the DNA TGTGCCAGCAGTTTCCTAGGTGGCACAGATACGCAGTATTTT.

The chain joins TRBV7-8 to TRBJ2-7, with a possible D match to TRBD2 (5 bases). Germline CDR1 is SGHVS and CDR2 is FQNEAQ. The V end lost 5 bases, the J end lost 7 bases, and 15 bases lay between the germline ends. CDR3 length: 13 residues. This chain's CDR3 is CASSPRTVYEQYF. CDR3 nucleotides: TGTGCCAGCAGCCCAAGGACTGTCTATGAGCAGTACTTC.

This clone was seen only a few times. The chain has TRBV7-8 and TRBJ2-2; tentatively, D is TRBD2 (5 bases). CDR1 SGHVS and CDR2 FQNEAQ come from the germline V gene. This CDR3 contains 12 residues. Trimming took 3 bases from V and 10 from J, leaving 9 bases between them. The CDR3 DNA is TGTGCCAGCAGCTTCGGACTTATGGAGCTGTTTTTT. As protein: CASSFGLMELFF.

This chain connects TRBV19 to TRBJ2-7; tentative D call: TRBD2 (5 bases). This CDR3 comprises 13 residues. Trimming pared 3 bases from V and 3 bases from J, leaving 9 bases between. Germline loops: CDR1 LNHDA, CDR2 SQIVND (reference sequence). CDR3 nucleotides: TGTGCCAGTAGTATGAGGGCCCTCTACGAGCAGTACTTC. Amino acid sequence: CASSMRALYEQYF.

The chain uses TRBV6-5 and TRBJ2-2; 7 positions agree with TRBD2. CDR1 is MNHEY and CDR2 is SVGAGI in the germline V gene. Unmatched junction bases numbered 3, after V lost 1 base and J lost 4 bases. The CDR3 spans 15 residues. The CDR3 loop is CASSYWGGSTGELFF. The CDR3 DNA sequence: TGTGCCAGCAGTTACTGGGGGGGGAGCACCGGGGAGCTGTTTTTT.

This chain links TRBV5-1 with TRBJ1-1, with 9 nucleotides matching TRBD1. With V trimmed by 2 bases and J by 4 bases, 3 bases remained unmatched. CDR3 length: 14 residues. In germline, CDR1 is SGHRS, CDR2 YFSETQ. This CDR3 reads CASSFRDRVTEAFF. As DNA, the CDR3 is TGCGCCAGCAGCTTTAGGGACAGGGTCACTGAAGCTTTCTTT.

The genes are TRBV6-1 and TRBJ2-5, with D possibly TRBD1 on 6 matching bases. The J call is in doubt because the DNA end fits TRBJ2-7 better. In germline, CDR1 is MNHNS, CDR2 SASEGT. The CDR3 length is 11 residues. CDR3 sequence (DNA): TGTGCCAGCAGGGGACACTACGAGCAGTACTTC. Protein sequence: CASRGHYEQYF.

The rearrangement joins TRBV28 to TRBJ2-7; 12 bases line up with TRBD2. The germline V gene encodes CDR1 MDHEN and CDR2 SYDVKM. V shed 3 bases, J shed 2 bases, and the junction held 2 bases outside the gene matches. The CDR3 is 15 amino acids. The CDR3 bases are TGTGCCAGCAGTTTCCCTAGCGGGAGGGCCTACGAGCAGTACTTC. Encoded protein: CASSFPSGRAYEQYF.

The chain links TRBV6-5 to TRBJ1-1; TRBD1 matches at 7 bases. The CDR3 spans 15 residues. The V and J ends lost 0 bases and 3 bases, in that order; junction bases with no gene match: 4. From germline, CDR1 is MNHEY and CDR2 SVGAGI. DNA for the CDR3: TGTGCCAGCAGTTACTCGGCAGGGGGAGACACTGAAGCTTTCTTT. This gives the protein CASSYSAGGDTEAFF.

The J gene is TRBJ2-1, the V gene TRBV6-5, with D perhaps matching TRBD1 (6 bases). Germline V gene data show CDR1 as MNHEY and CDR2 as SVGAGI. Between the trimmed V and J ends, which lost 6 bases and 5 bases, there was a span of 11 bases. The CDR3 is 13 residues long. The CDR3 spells CASRTGGNNEQFF. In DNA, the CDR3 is TGTGCCAGCAGGACAGGAGGAAACAATGAGCAGTTCTTC.

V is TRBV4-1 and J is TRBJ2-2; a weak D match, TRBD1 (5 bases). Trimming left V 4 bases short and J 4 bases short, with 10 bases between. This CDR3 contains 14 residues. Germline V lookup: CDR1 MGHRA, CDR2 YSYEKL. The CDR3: CASSLQGPTGELFF. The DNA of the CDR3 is TGCGCCAGCAGCCTCCAGGGTCCCACCGGGGAGCTGTTTTTT.

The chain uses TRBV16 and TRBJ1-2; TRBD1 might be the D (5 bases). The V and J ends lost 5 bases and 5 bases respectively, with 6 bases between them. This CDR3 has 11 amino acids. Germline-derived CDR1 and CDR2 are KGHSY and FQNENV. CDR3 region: CASSKGYGYTF. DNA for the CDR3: TGTGCCAGCAGCAAGGGGTATGGCTACACCTTC. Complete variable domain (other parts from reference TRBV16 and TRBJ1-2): GEEVAQTPKHLVRGEGQKAKLYCAPIKGHSYVFWYQQVLKNEFKFLISFQNENVFDETGMPKERFSAKCLPNSPCSLEIQATKLEDSAVYFCASSKGYGYTFGSGTRLTVV.

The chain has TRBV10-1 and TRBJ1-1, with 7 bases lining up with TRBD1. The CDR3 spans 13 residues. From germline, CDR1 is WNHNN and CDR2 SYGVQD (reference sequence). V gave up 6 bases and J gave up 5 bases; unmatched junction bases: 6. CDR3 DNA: TGCGCCAGCAGGACAGGGTCGGGGACTGAAGCTTTCTTT. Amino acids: CASRTGSGTEAFF.

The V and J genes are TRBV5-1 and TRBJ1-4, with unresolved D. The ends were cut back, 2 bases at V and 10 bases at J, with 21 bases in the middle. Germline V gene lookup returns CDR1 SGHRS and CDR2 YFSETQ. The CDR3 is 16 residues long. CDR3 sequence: CASSLSPPGIRGKLFF. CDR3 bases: TGCGCCAGCAGCTTAAGTCCACCGGGGATACGGGGAAAACTGTTTTTT.

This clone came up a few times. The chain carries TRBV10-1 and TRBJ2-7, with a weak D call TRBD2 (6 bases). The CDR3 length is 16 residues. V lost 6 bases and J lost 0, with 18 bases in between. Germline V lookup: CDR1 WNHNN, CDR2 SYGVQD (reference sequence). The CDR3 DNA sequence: TGCGCCAGCAGGGGACGGGAGCGTAGGAGCTCCTACGAGCAGTACTTC. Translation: CASRGRERRSSYEQYF.

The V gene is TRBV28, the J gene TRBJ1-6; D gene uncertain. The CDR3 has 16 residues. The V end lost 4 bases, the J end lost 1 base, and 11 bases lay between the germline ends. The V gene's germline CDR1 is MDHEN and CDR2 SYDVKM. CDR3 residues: CASSSAVLSYNSPLHF. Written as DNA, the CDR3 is TGTGCCAGCAGTTCCGCGGTCCTATCCTATAATTCACCCCTCCACTTT. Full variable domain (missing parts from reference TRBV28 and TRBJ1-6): DVKVTQSSRYLVKRTGEKVFLECVQDMDHENMFWYRQDPGLGLRLIYFSYDVKMKEKGDIPEGYSVSREKKERFSLILESASTNQTSMYLCASSSAVLSYNSPLHFGNGTRLTVT.